The source of this T cell receptor (beta chain) is a study of Ad26.COV2.S vaccination and SARS-CoV-2 variants. To note about this clone: Its specificity is not known.

Treatment denoted: approximately 18 received Ad26.COV2.S at low or high dose, single or two shots; about 5 received placebo; per-sample allocation not given. It was on day 63 after the first vaccine or placebo injection that samples were taken. A Boston donor was an adult aged 18-55 years. Germline CDR1 and CDR2: LGHNA and YSLEER. V dropped 4 bases and J dropped 5 bases, with 11 bases sitting between them. The CDR3 covers 13 residues. Repertoires were generated with immunoSEQ multiplex PCR, while TCRdb's copy carries only in-frame clones and drops some. The sample includes around 450,000 clones, about nine tenths of them seen just once. Study-level points and caveats: Vaccinated and placebo-treated recipients had similar non-spike TCR breadth.

The rearrangement joins TRBV4-3 to TRBJ2-5, with D uncertain. This material consisted of peripheral blood, taken in a trial of Ad26.COV2.S vaccine versus placebo. This clonotype was sampled from a person aged 18-65 years who received the Ad26.COV2.S COVID-19 vaccine or a placebo. CDR3 amino acids: CASSRASGETQYF. The CDR3 coding sequence is TGCGCCAGCAGCCGGGCCTCTGGGGAGACCCAGTACTTC.